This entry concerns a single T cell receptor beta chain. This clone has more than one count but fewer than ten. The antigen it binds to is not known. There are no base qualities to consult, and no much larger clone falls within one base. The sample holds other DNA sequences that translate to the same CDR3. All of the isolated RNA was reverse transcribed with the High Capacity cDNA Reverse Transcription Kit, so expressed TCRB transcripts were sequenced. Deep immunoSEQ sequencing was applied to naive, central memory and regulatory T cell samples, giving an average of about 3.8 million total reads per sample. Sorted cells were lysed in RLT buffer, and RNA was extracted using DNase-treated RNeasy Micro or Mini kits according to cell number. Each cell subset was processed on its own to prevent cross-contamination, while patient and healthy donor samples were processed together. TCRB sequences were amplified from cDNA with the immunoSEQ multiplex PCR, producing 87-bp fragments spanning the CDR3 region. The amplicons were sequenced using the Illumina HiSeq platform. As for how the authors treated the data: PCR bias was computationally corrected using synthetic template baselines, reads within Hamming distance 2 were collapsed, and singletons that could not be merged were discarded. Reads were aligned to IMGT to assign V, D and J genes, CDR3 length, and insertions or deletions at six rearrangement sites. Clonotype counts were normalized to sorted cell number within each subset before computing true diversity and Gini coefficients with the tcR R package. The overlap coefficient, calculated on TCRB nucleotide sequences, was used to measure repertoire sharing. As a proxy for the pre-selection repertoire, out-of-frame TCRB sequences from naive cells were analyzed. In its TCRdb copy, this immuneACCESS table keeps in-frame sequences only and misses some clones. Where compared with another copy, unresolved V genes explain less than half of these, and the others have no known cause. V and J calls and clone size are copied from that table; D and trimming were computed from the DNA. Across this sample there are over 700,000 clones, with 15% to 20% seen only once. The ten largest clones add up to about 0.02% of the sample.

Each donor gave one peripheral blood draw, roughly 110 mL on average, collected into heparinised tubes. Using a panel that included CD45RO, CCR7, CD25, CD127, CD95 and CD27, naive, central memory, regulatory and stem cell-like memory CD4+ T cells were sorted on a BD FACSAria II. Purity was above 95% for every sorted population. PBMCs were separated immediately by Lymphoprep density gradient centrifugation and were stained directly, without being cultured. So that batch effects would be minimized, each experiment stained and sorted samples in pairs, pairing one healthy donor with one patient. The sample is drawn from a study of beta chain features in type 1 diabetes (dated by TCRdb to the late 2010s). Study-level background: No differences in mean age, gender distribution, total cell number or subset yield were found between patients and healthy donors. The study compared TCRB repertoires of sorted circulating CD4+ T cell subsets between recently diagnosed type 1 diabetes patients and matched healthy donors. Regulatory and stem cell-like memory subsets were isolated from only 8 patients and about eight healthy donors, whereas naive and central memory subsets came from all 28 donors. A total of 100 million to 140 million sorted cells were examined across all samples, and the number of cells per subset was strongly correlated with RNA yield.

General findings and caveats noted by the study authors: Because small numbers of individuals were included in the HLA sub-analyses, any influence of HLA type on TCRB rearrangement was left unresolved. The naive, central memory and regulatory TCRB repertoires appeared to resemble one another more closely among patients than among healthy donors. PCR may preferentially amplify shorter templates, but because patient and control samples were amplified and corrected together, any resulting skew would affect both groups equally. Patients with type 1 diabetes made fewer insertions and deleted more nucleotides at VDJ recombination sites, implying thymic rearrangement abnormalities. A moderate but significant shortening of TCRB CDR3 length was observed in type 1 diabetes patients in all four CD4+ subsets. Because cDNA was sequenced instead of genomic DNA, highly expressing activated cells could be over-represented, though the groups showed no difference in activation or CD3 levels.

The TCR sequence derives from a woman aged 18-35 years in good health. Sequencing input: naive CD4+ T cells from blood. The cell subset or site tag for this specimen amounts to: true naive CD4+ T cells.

The DNA sequence is given as TGTGCCAGCAGCGTAGGGATCCTTGACACCGGGGAGCTGTTTTTT. Its translation reads: CASSVGILDTGELFF. The rearranged segments are TRBV9 and TRBJ2-2; the D gene assignment is ambiguous. Trimming takes 0 bases from V and 3 bases from J, and the germline ends sit 9 bases apart. The CDR3 measures 15 amino acids from cysteine to phenylalanine. Kept here is only the CDR3 DNA, which spans 45 bases and is read in frame from base 1. The CDR1 and CDR2 encoded by the germline V gene are SGDLS and YYNGEE.